The next 15 T cell receptor beta chains were all read from a single sample in a study of cytomegalovirus exposure and HLA in healthy donors. Primers: 60 Vbeta forward and 13 Jbeta reverse. Some clones are missing from TCRdb's copy, which holds only in-frame ones; the method was immunoSEQ multiplex PCR. The sample lists 35,000 to 55,000 clones, around 56% occurring once. The sample comprised PBMCs. All receptors derive from a man in his fifties or sixties in good health and CMV-seronegative.

The V call is TRBV29-1, the J call TRBJ1-3; TRBD1 matches 7 bases. CDR3 length: 11 residues. Losses at the gene ends were 8 bases for V and 8 bases for J; bases not matched to a gene: 6. The germline V gene encodes CDR1 SQVTM and CDR2 ANQGSEA. DNA for the CDR3: TGCAGCACCCGAGGGGGCGACACCATATATTTT. As protein: CSTRGGDTIYF.

The rearrangement joins TRBV7-6 to TRBJ2-7, with D tentatively TRBD1 (6 bases). The V gene lost 5 bases and the J gene lost 5 bases, with 19 bases spanning the gap. The CDR3 consists of 15 residues. CDR1 and CDR2 (germline): SGHVS, FNYEAQ. DNA for the CDR3: TGTGCCAGCAGCCCCCTCGGGGTCAGGGGACACGAGCAGTACTTC. This codes for CASSPLGVRGHEQYF.

This clone was seen only a few times. At the DNA level, this CDR3 is encoded by other sequences in the same sample as well. The gene calls are TRBV28 and TRBJ1-1; D ambiguous. The CDR3 extends over 12 amino acids. CDR1 is MDHEN and CDR2 is SYDVKM in the germline V gene. The germline V and J ends were trimmed by 9 bases and 5 bases, with 13 bases remaining between them. Here the CDR3 reads CASRAGGTEAFF. CDR3 coding DNA: TGTGCCAGTCGCGCGGGCGGGACTGAAGCTTTCTTT.

The V call is TRBV12-5, the J call TRBJ2-6; D is undetermined. The length of the CDR3 is 17 residues. The germline CDR1 and CDR2 sequences are LGHNT and FRNRAP. Trimming took off 0 bases at V and 0 bases at J, with 9 bases between the two ends. CDR3 sequence: CASGLVPKLSGANVLTF. CDR3 bases: TGTGCTAGTGGTTTGGTACCGAAGCTCTCTGGGGCCAACGTCCTGACTTTC.

This chain uses TRBV29-1 with TRBJ2-1; D remains unclear. V lost 1 base, J lost 5 bases, and 18 bases lay in between. The CDR3 extends over 16 amino acids. CDR1 is SQVTM and CDR2 is ANQGSEA in the germline V gene. This CDR3 reads CSVEAVLVALHNEQFF. In DNA, the CDR3 is TGCAGCGTTGAAGCGGTACTTGTCGCTCTCCACAATGAGCAGTTCTTC.

The gene calls are TRBV10-3 and TRBJ1-2, with 7 bases matching TRBD1. This CDR3 has 15 amino acids. Germline V gene lookup returns CDR1 ENHRY and CDR2 SYGVKD. J gave up 3 bases and V 4 bases, and 8 bases lay outside the gene matches. DNA for the CDR3: TGTGCCATCAGTGGTTTTCAGGGGGTGGACTATGGCTACACCTTC. It codes for CAISGFQGVDYGYTF.

This clone turned up a few times. The chain carries TRBV15 and TRBJ1-1; D perhaps matches TRBD1 (5 bases). Deletions cut 8 bases from V and 2 bases from J, with 9 bases between. This CDR3 comprises 12 residues. The germline CDR1 and CDR2 sequences are LNHNV and YYDKDF (reference sequence). CDR3 DNA sequence: TGTGCCACCGACACAGGAAACACTGAAGCTTTCTTT. The encoded protein is CATDTGNTEAFF.

This clone was counted between two and nine times. The chain uses TRBV29-1 and TRBJ2-7; D unresolved. The CDR3 covers 11 residues. V lost 4 bases, J lost 0 bases, and 4 bases lay in between. The germline CDR1 and CDR2 sequences are SQVTM and ANQGSEA. The CDR3 loop reads CSVAVSYEQYF. The CDR3, as DNA: TGCAGCGTTGCGGTCTCCTACGAGCAGTACTTC.

This clone has a handful of counts. This chain connects TRBV19 to TRBJ2-5, with 7 bases that match TRBD2. V shed 6 bases, J shed 4 bases, and the junction held 14 bases outside the gene matches. Per the germline V gene, CDR1 is LNHDA and CDR2 is SQIVND (reference sequence). This CDR3 contains 16 residues. CDR3 sequence: CASRPNSASSGETQYF. The CDR3, as DNA: TGTGCCAGTAGGCCAAACTCGGCGTCTAGCGGAGAGACCCAGTACTTC.

This chain uses TRBV28 with TRBJ1-5, with D unclear. This CDR3 region has 14 residues. CDR1 and CDR2 from the germline V gene are MDHEN and SYDVKM. V lost 2 bases to trimming and J lost 6 bases, with 11 bases between them. In DNA, the CDR3 is TGTGCCAGCAGTTTAATCACAGAGGGTCAGCCCCAGCATTTT. Translated: CASSLITEGQPQHF. The full variable domain, in which reference TRBV28 and TRBJ1-5 provide the parts outside the CDR3, is DVKVTQSSRYLVKRTGEKVFLECVQDMDHENMFWYRQDPGLGLRLIYFSYDVKMKEKGDIPEGYSVSREKKERFSLILESASTNQTSMYLCASSLITEGQPQHFGDGTRLSIL.

This clone was detected only a few times. The chain joins TRBV7-2 to TRBJ2-7, with 8 bases matching TRBD1. Germline CDR1 is SGHTA and CDR2 is FQGNSA. V lost 4 bases and J lost 3; bases outside the gene matches: 5. The CDR3 length is 14 residues. The CDR3 nucleotides are TGTGCCAGCAGCTGGACAGGGAAAGACTACGAGCAGTACTTC. Its translation: CASSWTGKDYEQYF.

The DNA of the CDR3 is TGTGCCAGCAGCTTAGGCCCAGGGGGCGACTATGGCTACACCTTC. Amino acid sequence: CASSLGPGGDYGYTF. This chain joins TRBV5-4 and TRBJ1-2; TRBD1 matches at 8 bases. The CDR3 consists of 15 residues. The germline V gene has CDR1 SGHNT and CDR2 YYREEE (reference sequence). V shed 2 bases and J 3 bases; nucleotides not matched to a gene: 6.

The CDR3 loop reads CASSLVPVRETQYF. Written as DNA, the CDR3 is TGTGCCAGCAGCTTAGTTCCAGTCCGAGAGACCCAGTACTTC. The chain has TRBV11-2 and TRBJ2-5; D gene ambiguous. V was pared by 1 base and J by 4 bases, with 10 bases between. The CDR3 consists of 14 residues. Germline loops: CDR1 SGHAT, CDR2 FQNNGV.

The rearrangement uses TRBV7-2 and TRBJ2-5, with D tentatively TRBD2 (6 bases). Trimming stripped 0 bases from V and 2 bases from J, with 7 bases between. The CDR3 covers 14 residues. Looked up from germline, CDR1 is SGHTA and CDR2 is FQGNSA. CDR3 loop: CASSLALAQETQYF. In DNA, the CDR3 is TGTGCCAGCAGCTTAGCCCTAGCGCAAGAGACCCAGTACTTC.

The rearrangement links TRBV29-1 to TRBJ1-2, with a tentative D call TRBD1 (5 bases). Germline V CDR1 and CDR2: SQVTM, ANQGSEA. The length of the CDR3 is 13 residues. Trimming took off 4 bases at V and 1 base at J, with 10 bases between the two ends. CDR3 loop: CSVGRGVNYGYTF. DNA of the CDR3: TGCAGCGTTGGGAGGGGAGTTAACTATGGCTACACCTTC.